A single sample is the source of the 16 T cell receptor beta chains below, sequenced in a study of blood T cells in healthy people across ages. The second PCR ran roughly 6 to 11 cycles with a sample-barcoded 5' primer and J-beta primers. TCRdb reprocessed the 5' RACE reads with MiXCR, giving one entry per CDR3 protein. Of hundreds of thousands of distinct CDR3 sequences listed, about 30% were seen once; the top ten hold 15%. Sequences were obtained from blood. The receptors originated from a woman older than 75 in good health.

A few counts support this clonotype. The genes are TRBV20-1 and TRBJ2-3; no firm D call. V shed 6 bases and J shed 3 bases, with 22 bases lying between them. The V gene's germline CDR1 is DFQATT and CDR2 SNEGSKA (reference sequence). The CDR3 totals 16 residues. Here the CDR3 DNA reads TGCAGTGCCAGCCCCCCTTTTGGGGTTCAGACAGATACGCAGTATTTT. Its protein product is CSASPPFGVQTDTQYF.

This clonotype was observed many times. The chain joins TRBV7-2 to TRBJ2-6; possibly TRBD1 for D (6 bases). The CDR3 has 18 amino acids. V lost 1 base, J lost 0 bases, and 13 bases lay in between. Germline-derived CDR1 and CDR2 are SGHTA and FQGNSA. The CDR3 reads CASSLEGRGSSGANVLTF. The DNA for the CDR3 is TGTGCCAGCAGCTTAGAAGGCAGGGGTAGCTCTGGGGCCAACGTCCTGACTTTC.

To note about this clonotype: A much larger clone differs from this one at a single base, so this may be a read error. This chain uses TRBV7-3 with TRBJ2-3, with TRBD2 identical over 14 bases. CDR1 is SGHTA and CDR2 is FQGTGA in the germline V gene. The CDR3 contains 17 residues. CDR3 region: CTSSRGLAGDRTDTQYF. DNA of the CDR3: TGTACCAGCAGCCGGGGACTAGCGGGGGACCGGACAGATACGCAGTATTTT.

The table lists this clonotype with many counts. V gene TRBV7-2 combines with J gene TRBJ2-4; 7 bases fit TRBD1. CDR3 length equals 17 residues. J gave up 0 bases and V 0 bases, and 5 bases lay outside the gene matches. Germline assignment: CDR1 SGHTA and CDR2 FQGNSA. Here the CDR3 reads CASSLARGPIAKNIQYF. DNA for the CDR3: TGTGCCAGCAGCTTAGCGAGGGGGCCCATAGCCAAAAACATTCAGTACTTC.

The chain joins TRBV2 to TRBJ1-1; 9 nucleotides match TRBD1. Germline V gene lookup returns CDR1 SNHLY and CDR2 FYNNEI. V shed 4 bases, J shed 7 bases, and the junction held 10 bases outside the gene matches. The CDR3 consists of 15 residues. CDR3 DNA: TGTGCCAGCAGTGCACGACCCGGGACAGGGCTTGAAGCTTTCTTT. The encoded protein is CASSARPGTGLEAFF.

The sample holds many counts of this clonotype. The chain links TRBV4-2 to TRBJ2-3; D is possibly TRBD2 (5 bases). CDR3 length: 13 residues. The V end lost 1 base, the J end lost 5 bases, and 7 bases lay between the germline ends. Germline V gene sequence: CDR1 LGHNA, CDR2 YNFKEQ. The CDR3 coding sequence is TGTGCCAGCAGCCAAGCGGGGAGAGATACGCAGTATTTT. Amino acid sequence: CASSQAGRDTQYF.

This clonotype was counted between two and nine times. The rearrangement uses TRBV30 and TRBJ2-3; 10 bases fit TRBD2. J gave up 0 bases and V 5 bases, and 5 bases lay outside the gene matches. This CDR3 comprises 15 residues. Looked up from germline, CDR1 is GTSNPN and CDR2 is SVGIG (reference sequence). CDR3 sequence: CAWGLLAGSTDTQYF. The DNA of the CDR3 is TGTGCCTGGGGCTTACTAGCGGGGAGCACAGATACGCAGTATTTT.

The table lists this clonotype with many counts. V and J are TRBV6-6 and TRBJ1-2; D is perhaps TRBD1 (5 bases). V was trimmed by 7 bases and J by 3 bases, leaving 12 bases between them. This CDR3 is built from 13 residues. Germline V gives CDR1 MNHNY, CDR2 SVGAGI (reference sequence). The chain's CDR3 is CASTRGTDYGYTF. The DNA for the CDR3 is TGTGCCAGCACCAGAGGGACGGACTATGGCTACACCTTC.

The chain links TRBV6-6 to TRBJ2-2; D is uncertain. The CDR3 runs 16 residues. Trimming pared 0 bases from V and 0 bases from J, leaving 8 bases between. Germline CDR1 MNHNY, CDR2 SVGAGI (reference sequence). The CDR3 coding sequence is TGTGCCAGCAGTTACTCTTCAGGACCGAACACCGGGGAGCTGTTTTTT. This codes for CASSYSSGPNTGELFF.

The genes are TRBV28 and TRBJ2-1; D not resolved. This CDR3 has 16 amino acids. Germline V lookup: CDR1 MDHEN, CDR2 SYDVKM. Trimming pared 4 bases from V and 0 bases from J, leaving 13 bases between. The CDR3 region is CASSSTGLLSYNEQFF. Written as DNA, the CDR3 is TGTGCCAGCAGTTCGACCGGCCTCCTCTCCTACAATGAGCAGTTCTTC.

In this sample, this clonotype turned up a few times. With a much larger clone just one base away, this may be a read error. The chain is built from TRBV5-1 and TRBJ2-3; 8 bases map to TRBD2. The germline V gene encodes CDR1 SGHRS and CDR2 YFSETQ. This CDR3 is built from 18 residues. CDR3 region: CAGSLAPLSGGNTDTQYF. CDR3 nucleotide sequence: TGCGCCGGCAGCCTGGCCCCTCTGAGCGGGGGAAACACAGATACGCAGTATTTT.

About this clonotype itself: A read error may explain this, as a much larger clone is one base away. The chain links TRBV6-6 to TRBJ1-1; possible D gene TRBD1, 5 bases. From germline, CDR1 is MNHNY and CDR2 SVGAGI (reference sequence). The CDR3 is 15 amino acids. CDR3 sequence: CAGRSPAGPTTEAFF. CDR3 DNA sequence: TGTGCCGGCAGGTCCCCCGCAGGGCCAACTACAGAAGCTTTCTTT.

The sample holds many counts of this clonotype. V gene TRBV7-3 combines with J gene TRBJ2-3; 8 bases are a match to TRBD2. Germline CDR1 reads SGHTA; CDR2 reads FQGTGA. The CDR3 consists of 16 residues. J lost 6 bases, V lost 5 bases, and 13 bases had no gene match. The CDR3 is CASSLNLRGGMDTQYF. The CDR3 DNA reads TGTGCCAGCAGCCTAAACCTCCGGGGGGGGATGGATACGCAGTATTTT. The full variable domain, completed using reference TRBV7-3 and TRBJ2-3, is GAGVSQTPSNKVTEKGKYVELRCDPISGHTALYWYRQSLGQGPEFLIYFQGTGAADDSGLPNDRFFAVRPEGSVSTLKIQRTERGDSAVYLCASSLNLRGGMDTQYFGPGTRLTVL.

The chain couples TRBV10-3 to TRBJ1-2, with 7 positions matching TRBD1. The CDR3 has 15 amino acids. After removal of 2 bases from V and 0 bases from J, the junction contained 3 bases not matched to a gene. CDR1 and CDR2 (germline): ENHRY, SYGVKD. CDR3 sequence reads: CAISEPGQANYGYTF. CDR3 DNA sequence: TGTGCCATCAGTGAGCCCGGACAGGCTAACTATGGCTACACCTTC.

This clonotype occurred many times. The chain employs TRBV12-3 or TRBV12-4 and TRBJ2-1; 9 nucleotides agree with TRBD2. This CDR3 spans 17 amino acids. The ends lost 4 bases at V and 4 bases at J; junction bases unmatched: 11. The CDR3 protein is CASSSVLAGRSYNEQFF. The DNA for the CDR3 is TGTGCCAGCAGTTCCGTCCTAGCGGGGCGTTCTTACAATGAGCAGTTCTTC.

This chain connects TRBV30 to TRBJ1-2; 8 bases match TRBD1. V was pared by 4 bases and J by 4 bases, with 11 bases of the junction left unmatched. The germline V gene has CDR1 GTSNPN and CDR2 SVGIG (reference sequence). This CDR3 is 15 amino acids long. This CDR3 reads CAWTPLGQGTYGYTF. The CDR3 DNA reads TGTGCCTGGACTCCCCTCGGACAGGGAACCTATGGCTACACCTTC.